This TCR beta chain was identified in a study of cytomegalovirus exposure and HLA in healthy donors (dated by TCRdb to about 2017). With regard to the full study: An earlier analysis of several hundred of the donors reported approximately 290 Gb of sequence data and some 100 million unique TCR beta sequences from 190 million or so T cells. An early release that covered roughly 600 HLA-typed donors contained approximately 320 gigabases of sequencing data and about 93 million unique TCR sequences. Of the approximately 400 genotyped donors, about 80% fell in the genetic ancestry cluster associated with self-reported Caucasian donors. The aim of the study was to test whether cataloging public T cell receptors could identify signatures of past pathogen exposure. The study used immunosequencing to profile the T cell repertoires of 600 to 850 subjects and linked those repertoires to cytomegalovirus serostatus. Along with the roughly 710-subject first cohort, a separate validation cohort of approximately 110 different subjects was used. High-throughput TCR immunosequencing, statistical association of individual TCRs with disease status, and machine learning were combined to predict cytomegalovirus infection status. A later analysis re-examined previously published TCR beta repertoires from several hundred donors and added high-resolution HLA genotyping to investigate patterns of TCR occurrence. Rather than using new phenotypic data, the later analysis identified candidate immune exposures from TCR beta sequences and from how often those sequences occurred across donors. In an earlier analysis of 500 to 650 of the donors, high-throughput TCR beta sequencing was used to judge whether each TCR beta V gene segment behaved as functional or pseudogenic. Donor age, sex, ethnicity and CMV serostatus were collected together with the repertoire data. A later genetic analysis used genome-wide SNP genotypes for 398 of the 666 donors, treating that subset as a discovery cohort. All discovery cohort repertoires had been generated on a single sequencing platform. Class I and class II HLA loci were covered by the typing at four-digit resolution. Typing coverage differed by locus: A, B, C, DRB1 and DQB1 were typed in about 620-630 donors, DQA1 in 500 to 550, DPA1 in 606, and DPB1 in 450 to 480. Because of strong linkage in the cohort, five DR-DQ haplotypes were treated as single units for association and clustering. Across 398 genotyped donors of the cohort, an average of roughly 250,000 unique TCR beta nucleotide sequences per donor were sequenced, and roughly a sixth of those sequences were non-productive.

For this clone: There is no known antigen for this receptor. No much larger clone is present one base from it, and per-base qualities are unavailable.

Libraries came from the immunoSEQ multiplex PCR assay. A mixture of 60 forward primers for TCR Vbeta segments and 13 reverse primers for TCR Jbeta segments was used in the multiplex PCR. Amplification of the CDR3 region of rearranged TCR beta genes was performed with a multiplex PCR assay on genomic DNA. On the Illumina HiSeq System, the amplified TCR beta libraries were sequenced as 87-base-pair reads. In the source study's methods: A later analysis tallied approximately 87 million unique TCR beta chains across the 660 or so repertoires, and around 12 million of those chains were shared by two or more donors. A nearest-neighbor algorithm error-corrected the raw reads and collapsed the reads into unique sequences, merging closely related sequences to remove PCR and sequencing errors. Alignment of CDR3 sequences to IMGT reference sequences was used to assign V, D and J gene segments. For a sequence to be retained, a match of at least six nucleotides to both a V gene segment and a J gene segment was required. A rearrangement was called productive if the CDR3 had no stop codons and remained in frame with V and J, and every other rearrangement was called non-productive. Following IMGT convention, CDR3 was defined as the stretch from the second conserved V-encoded cysteine to the conserved J-encoded phenylalanine. Sequences without an unambiguous match to a single V gene segment were excluded from the earlier analysis of 500 to 700 of the donors. An earlier analysis of several hundred of the donors classified V segments as functional when productive rearrangements were above 56.7% and as segregating when the standard deviation between donors was above 5%. To diagnose cytomegalovirus status from the catalog of TCR beta chain sequences, a statistical classification framework was built. V and J gene assignment, in a later analysis, came from comparing TCR nucleotide sequences with IMGT/GENE-DB human TR gene sequences. A later analysis assigned CDR3 sequences and most-parsimonious VDJ recombination scenarios with the TCRdist pipeline. In a later analysis, each TCR beta chain was defined by its CDR3 amino acid sequence together with its V-gene family, and reads lacking a unique V-gene family were excluded. As a way to deal with suspected cross-contamination and a sequencing artifact, a later analysis dropped 450 to 600 nucleotide sequences that were highly shared and had low generation probability. In a later analysis, a clonal expansion index for each public chain was calculated from normalized within-repertoire ranks of inferred template counts. Generation probabilities in a later analysis came from a VDJ recombination model fitted to out-of-frame rearrangements, and those results were checked against IGoR. Hypergeometric tests were used in a later analysis to score TCR-TCR, TCR-HLA and TCR-CMV co-occurrence, with a repertoire-size bias correction applied to the TCR pairs. A later analysis estimated false discovery rates by permuting HLA or CMV assignments 20 times. A later analysis grouped co-occurring TCRs with DBSCAN, adding TCRdist sequence similarity when clustering within HLA-allele-positive subsets. Repertoires with fewer than 30,000 or more than 120,000 public chains, plus five repertoires with anomalous nucleotide sharing, were excluded from co-occurrence clustering. This is the immuneACCESS table as TCRdb keeps it, with only in-frame sequences that have V and J called. A part of the clones is gone; compared with another copy, unresolved V genes explain less than half, and the rest is unexplained. V, J and clone size are those of that table, while D and trimming were read from the DNA. This sample comprises about 160,000 clones, roughly four fifths of them detected only once. Of the sample, around 1.9% is held by the ten largest clones.

Results and caveats for the whole study, not just this receptor: Sequencing depth was assumed to be roughly uniform across donors in the presence/absence analyses, though that assumption may not hold. An association between a missense DCLRE1C variant and V-gene and J-gene trimming of TCR beta chains was found in a later genetic analysis and replicated in an independent cohort. In a later analysis, most CMV-associated TCR beta chains were found to appear HLA-restricted, with HLA associations seemingly driven largely by CMV exposure. Compared with equally common non-associated chains, HLA-associated TCR beta chains in a later analysis were more clonally expanded and had lower generation probabilities. Correlated functional status among segregating V segments might reflect linkage disequilibrium, but an unknown experimental factor could not be ruled out. A further reported finding was that TCR beta sequences accurately predicted the HLA-A and HLA-B alleles for most subjects in the first cohort. A later analysis associated some 17,000 TCR beta sequences with specific HLA alleles at a false discovery rate of 0.05. Assigning TCR associations to individual alleles was difficult when HLA alleles, especially DR and DQ, strongly co-occurred. Because HLA typing was missing for some donors at each locus, association tests included only the typed subset. In an earlier analysis of fewer than 750 of the donors, most TCR beta V segments were observed in productive rearrangements about 87% or about 30% of the time, broadly matching IMGT annotations. A total of about 150 TCR beta chains were listed by the study as associated with cytomegalovirus. Most TCR sequences were seen in very few donors, while some public TCRs were found in many individuals. This cohort had only TCR beta chains sequenced, and the lack of alpha or paired-chain data limited which features could be detected. The classifier was reported to diagnose cytomegalovirus status with high specificity and sensitivity in both the original cohort and the validation cohort. According to a later genetic analysis, donors in an Asian-associated ancestry cluster had fewer N-insertions in productive TCRs than the roughly 700-donor mean. In a later analysis, several top co-occurrence clusters were reported to appear linked to parvovirus B19, influenza, CMV and Epstein-Barr virus. Approximately 16 rarely observed V segments, including chromosome 9 orphons, were excluded from the earlier analysis of about 610 of the donors because counts were too low. CMV serostatus was the only immune exposure information available for the cohort. A cluster of highly shared sequence variants was judged likely to be a technical artifact of the sequencing pipeline. According to a later analysis, TCR association rates differed among HLA loci, with DRB1 alleles showing the most associated TCRs and HLA-C alleles showing the fewest. The authors suggested that the approach could potentially be extended to other disease states and immunological phenotypes. In vitro tests confirmed that a few of the cytomegalovirus-associated TCR beta chains recognize cytomegalovirus antigens.

The cohort was made up of about 670 healthy bone marrow donors. Cohort members were all nominally healthy when sampled, although unrecorded immune exposures were likely present. The donor tested CMV seronegative, placing the donor among the 300 to 400 seronegative members of the cohort. A peripheral blood sample was provided by each donor, and peripheral blood mononuclear cells were used for TCR beta sequencing. The Qiagen DNeasy Blood Extraction Kit was used to extract genomic DNA from the blood cell samples. Source material: PBMCs. The clonotype comes from a woman aged 18-30 years in good health and CMV-seronegative.

The CDR3 in this case is CASSLAWPEKLFF. The DNA sequence reads TGTGCCAGCAGCTTAGCGTGGCCTGAAAAACTGTTTTTT. The chain couples TRBV7-9 to TRBJ1-4; no confident D gene assignment can be made. The V end loses 0 bases and the J end loses 7 bases, and a stretch of 6 bases separates them. Via the germline V gene (reference sequence), CDR1 is SEHNR and CDR2 FQNEAQ. Spanning cysteine to phenylalanine, the CDR3 consists of 13 amino acids. CDR3 DNA only is kept here, 39 bases in frame from base 1.